In this sample, the clone carrying this T cell receptor (beta chain) turned up a few times. This entry is derived from a study of T-cell memory formation after mild COVID-19. The CDR3 has 14 residues. The V and J ends lost 0 bases and 7 bases respectively, with 12 bases between them. Germline V gene lookup returns CDR1 SGHNT and CDR2 YYREEE (reference sequence). The 5'RACE method, run with constant-segment primers, produced TCR alpha and TCR beta cDNA libraries (carrying sample barcodes and UMIs). TCRdb reprocessed the 5' RACE reads with MiXCR, giving one entry per CDR3 protein. The profile shows roughly 58,000 distinct CDR3 sequences, over 7.5% of them singletons.

The TCR comes from a man younger than 35 who had mild COVID-19 (a few samples of this study predate the infection). Cell type and time point are not known. The sequenced sample consisted of PBMCs or a T cell subset sorted from them (not recorded which). This sequence joins TRBV5-4 and TRBJ2-3; TRBD2 is a possible D gene (5 bases). CDR3 nucleotide sequence: TGTGCCAGCAGCTTGGCGGGGAACATGAATACGCAGTATTTT. Its translation: CASSLAGNMNTQYF.